Listed below are T cell receptor beta chains from one sample, sequenced in a study of T cells after somatic rescue of genetic block. Assay: immunoSEQ multiplex PCR; the TCRdb copy retains only in-frame clones and omits some. Counted here are under 150,000 clones, 75% to 95% occurring once; the ten biggest clones make up around 1.5%. Sequencing was done on a sample of peripheral blood mononuclear cells (PBMCs). These receptor sequences come from a woman in her late teens or twenties. CDR3s include the opening cysteine and the closing phenylalanine or tryptophan. Fields, in order: clone size, V gene, J gene, D gene, CDR3 protein, CDR3 DNA. A D gene is named only where the DNA matches it firmly. A clone size is listed for some rows: how often the clone was seen (once, few, many), or a class if it is expanded.

clone_size: few; v_call: TRBV6-5; j_call: TRBJ1-1; d_call: NA; cdr3_aa: CASSFGTEAFF; cdr3_nt: TGTGCCAGCAGTTTCGGCACTGAAGCTTTCTTT
clone_size: NA; v_call: TRBV6-1; j_call: TRBJ2-1; d_call: NA; cdr3_aa: CASSEGSEGYNEQFF; cdr3_nt: TGTGCCAGCAGTGAAGGAAGCGAGGGGTACAATGAGCAGTTCTTC
clone_size: NA; v_call: TRBV9; j_call: TRBJ1-6; d_call: NA; cdr3_aa: CASSALQGFNSPLHF; cdr3_nt: TGTGCCAGCAGCGCCCTACAGGGATTTAATTCACCCCTCCACTTT
clone_size: NA; v_call: TRBV11-2; j_call: TRBJ1-3; d_call: NA; cdr3_aa: CASSPRTASPSGNTIYF; cdr3_nt: TGTGCCAGCAGCCCCCGGACAGCGAGCCCCTCTGGAAACACCATATATTTT
clone_size: few; v_call: TRBV18; j_call: TRBJ1-2; d_call: NA; cdr3_aa: CASSQPETSNYGYTF; cdr3_nt: TGTGCCAGCTCACAACCTGAGACGAGTAACTATGGCTACACCTTC
clone_size: NA; v_call: TRBV2; j_call: TRBJ1-1; d_call: TRBD1; cdr3_aa: CASSEFRTGGSEAFF; cdr3_nt: TGTGCCAGCAGTGAATTCCGGACAGGGGGCTCTGAAGCTTTCTTT
clone_size: NA; v_call: TRBV7-8; j_call: TRBJ1-5; d_call: TRBD1; cdr3_aa: CASSLWGQGARQPQHF; cdr3_nt: TGTGCCAGCAGCCTCTGGGGACAGGGGGCGCGACAGCCCCAGCATTTT
clone_size: NA; v_call: TRBV5-4; j_call: TRBJ1-2; d_call: NA; cdr3_aa: CASSRSGGGNYGYTF; cdr3_nt: TGTGCCAGCAGTCGCTCCGGGGGGGGCAACTATGGCTACACCTTC
clone_size: NA; v_call: TRBV7-8; j_call: TRBJ2-3; d_call: TRBD2; cdr3_aa: CASSPQGLAAGDTQYF; cdr3_nt: TGTGCCAGCAGCCCGCAGGGACTAGCGGCCGGGGATACGCAGTATTTT
clone_size: NA; v_call: TRBV6-1; j_call: TRBJ2-5; d_call: NA; cdr3_aa: CASSAGPGETQYF; cdr3_nt: TGTGCCAGCAGTGCCGGGCCCGGGGAGACCCAGTACTTC
clone_size: NA; v_call: TRBV2; j_call: TRBJ2-6; d_call: NA; cdr3_aa: CASHLQVPGGANVLTF; cdr3_nt: TGTGCCAGCCACCTACAGGTCCCGGGGGGGGCCAACGTCCTGACTTTC
clone_size: once; v_call: TRBV15; j_call: TRBJ2-1; d_call: NA; cdr3_aa: CATSRASGLGGVYNEQFF; cdr3_nt: TGTGCCACCAGCAGAGCCTCTGGGTTGGGGGGAGTCTACAATGAGCAGTTCTTC
clone_size: once; v_call: TRBV11-2; j_call: TRBJ2-7; d_call: TRBD1; cdr3_aa: CASSPDRAEQYF; cdr3_nt: TGTGCCAGCAGCCCGGACAGGGCCGAGCAGTACTTC
clone_size: NA; v_call: TRBV7-9; j_call: TRBJ1-1; d_call: TRBD1; cdr3_aa: CASSLGPGQGAGEAFF; cdr3_nt: TGTGCCAGCAGCTTAGGACCGGGACAGGGGGCCGGTGAAGCTTTCTTT
clone_size: NA; v_call: TRBV15; j_call: TRBJ1-6; d_call: NA; cdr3_aa: CATSKSSGVNSPLHF; cdr3_nt: TGTGCCACCAGCAAGTCTTCAGGGGTCAATTCACCCCTCCACTTT
clone_size: NA; v_call: TRBV11-2; j_call: TRBJ2-1; d_call: NA; cdr3_aa: CASSLGISGNNEQFF; cdr3_nt: TGTGCCAGCAGCTTAGGGATTAGCGGTAACAATGAGCAGTTCTTC
clone_size: NA; v_call: TRBV2; j_call: TRBJ1-5; d_call: NA; cdr3_aa: CASSEANVQPQHF; cdr3_nt: TGTGCCAGCAGTGAAGCTAATGTTCAGCCCCAGCATTTT
clone_size: once; v_call: TRBV6-6; j_call: TRBJ2-2; d_call: TRBD1; cdr3_aa: CASSPGQGYTGELFF; cdr3_nt: TGTGCCAGCAGTCCTGGACAGGGATACACCGGGGAGCTGTTTTTT
clone_size: NA; v_call: TRBV6-5; j_call: TRBJ1-1; d_call: NA; cdr3_aa: CASSYGLGNTEAFF; cdr3_nt: TGTGCCAGCAGTTACGGGTTGGGGAACACTGAAGCTTTCTTT
clone_size: NA; v_call: TRBV19; j_call: TRBJ1-2; d_call: NA; cdr3_aa: CASNTGAVGHGYTF; cdr3_nt: TGTGCCAGTAACACCGGGGCGGTGGGCCATGGCTACACCTTC
clone_size: NA; v_call: TRBV5-1; j_call: TRBJ1-6; d_call: NA; cdr3_aa: CASSLGGERNSPLHF; cdr3_nt: TGCGCCAGCAGCTTGGGTGGGGAAAGAAATTCACCCCTCCACTTT
clone_size: NA; v_call: TRBV28; j_call: TRBJ2-7; d_call: NA; cdr3_aa: CASREGTPYEQYF; cdr3_nt: TGTGCCAGCAGGGAAGGGACTCCCTACGAGCAGTACTTC
clone_size: NA; v_call: TRBV5-1; j_call: TRBJ1-5; d_call: TRBD1; cdr3_aa: CASSRTTGGNQPQHF; cdr3_nt: TGCGCCAGCAGCCGAACAACAGGGGGCAATCAGCCCCAGCATTTT
clone_size: NA; v_call: TRBV7-8; j_call: TRBJ2-1; d_call: TRBD2; cdr3_aa: CASSSGLAGGNEQFF; cdr3_nt: TGTGCCAGCAGCTCGGGACTAGCGGGGGGTAATGAGCAGTTCTTC
clone_size: NA; v_call: TRBV30; j_call: TRBJ1-1; d_call: NA; cdr3_aa: CAWNTVMNTEAFF; cdr3_nt: TGTGCCTGGAATACAGTTATGAACACTGAAGCTTTCTTT
clone_size: NA; v_call: TRBV5-4; j_call: TRBJ1-2; d_call: NA; cdr3_aa: CASSLGTVEGYTF; cdr3_nt: TGTGCCAGCAGCTTGGGGACAGTGGAAGGCTACACCTTC
clone_size: NA; v_call: TRBV29-1; j_call: TRBJ2-1; d_call: TRBD1; cdr3_aa: CSVNRGHMDEQFF; cdr3_nt: TGCAGCGTAAACAGGGGGCATATGGATGAGCAGTTCTTC
clone_size: NA; v_call: TRBV7-9; j_call: TRBJ1-6; d_call: TRBD1; cdr3_aa: CASSSAGTEGIYNSPLHF; cdr3_nt: TGTGCCAGCAGCTCCGCCGGGACAGAAGGAATCTATAATTCACCCCTCCACTTT
clone_size: NA; v_call: TRBV19; j_call: TRBJ2-2; d_call: TRBD2; cdr3_aa: CASSIDPAGTANTGELFF; cdr3_nt: TGTGCCAGTAGTATAGACCCAGCGGGGACGGCGAACACCGGGGAGCTGTTTTTT
clone_size: NA; v_call: TRBV20-1; j_call: TRBJ2-5; d_call: NA; cdr3_aa: CSADPQETQYF; cdr3_nt: TGCAGTGCTGACCCTCAAGAGACCCAGTACTTC
clone_size: NA; v_call: TRBV4-1; j_call: TRBJ1-1; d_call: NA; cdr3_aa: CASSQGGGQKAEAFF; cdr3_nt: TGCGCCAGCAGCCAAGGCGGGGGGCAAAAAGCTGAAGCTTTCTTT
clone_size: few; v_call: TRBV11-2; j_call: TRBJ2-4; d_call: NA; cdr3_aa: CASSLAEQGTKNIQYF; cdr3_nt: TGTGCCAGCAGCTTAGCAGAGCAAGGGACCAAAAACATTCAGTACTTC
clone_size: once; v_call: TRBV4-2; j_call: TRBJ2-2; d_call: NA; cdr3_aa: CASSQDGTQARELFF; cdr3_nt: TGTGCCAGCAGCCAAGACGGGACCCAAGCCCGGGAGCTGTTTTTT
clone_size: NA; v_call: TRBV4-2; j_call: TRBJ2-5; d_call: NA; cdr3_aa: CASSQERASRPGETQYF; cdr3_nt: TGTGCCAGCAGCCAAGAAAGGGCTAGCCGACCTGGGGAGACCCAGTACTTC
clone_size: NA; v_call: TRBV23-1; j_call: TRBJ1-2; d_call: NA; cdr3_aa: CASSQSSTLWNYGYTF; cdr3_nt: TGCGCCAGCAGTCAATCTTCCACACTTTGGAACTATGGCTACACCTTC
clone_size: NA; v_call: TRBV5-1; j_call: TRBJ2-1; d_call: NA; cdr3_aa: CASSLLAENNEQFF; cdr3_nt: TGCGCCAGCAGCTTGTTGGCCGAAAACAATGAGCAGTTCTTC